A single sample is the source of the 12 T cell receptor beta chains below, sequenced in a study of shared clonotypes between healthy human individuals. Only in-frame clones appear in the TCRdb table, and some are missing; sequencing was by immunoSEQ multiplex PCR. Found here are more than 1.2 million clones, approximately 98.5% of them singletons; the top ten hold about 0.34%. The specimen sequenced was naive CD4+ T cells sorted from blood. The subset is: CD45RA+ positively selected. These receptors originate from a man younger than 40 in good health.

The chain couples TRBV6-6 to TRBJ2-7; TRBD2 might be the D (6 bases). CDR1 and CDR2 (germline): MNHNY, SVGAGI (reference sequence). Trimming cost V 2 bases and J 4 bases, with 15 bases left between them. The CDR3 has 15 amino acids. The chain's CDR3 is CASSYDGSTGYEQYF. DNA of the CDR3: TGTGCCAGCAGTTACGACGGGAGTACCGGTTACGAGCAGTACTTC.

This chain links TRBV15 with TRBJ2-7; D might be TRBD1 or TRBD2, each matching 5 bases. CDR3 length equals 14 residues. Germline V gene data show CDR1 as LNHNV and CDR2 as YYDKDF (reference sequence). V was cut by 4 bases and J by 3 bases, with 13 bases left in between. The CDR3, as DNA: TGTGCCACCAGCAAGAGGGGCGAGGACTACGAGCAGTACTTC. Protein: CATSKRGEDYEQYF.

The rearrangement links TRBV4-2 to TRBJ2-1; a possible D gene is TRBD2 (5 bases). Germline CDR1 reads LGHNA; CDR2 reads YNFKEQ. V lost 0 bases and J 9 bases, leaving 15 bases between the germline ends. The CDR3 runs 15 residues. The CDR3 nucleotides read TGTGCCAGCAGCCAAGAGAAGGAGGCGAGGAGTGAGCAGTTCTTC. This codes for CASSQEKEARSEQFF.

The gene calls are TRBV9 and TRBJ2-4, with D perhaps being TRBD1 or TRBD2 (5 bases each). With 1 base removed from V and 3 bases from J, the gap between germline ends came to 20 bases. CDR1 and CDR2 (germline): SGDLS, YYNGEE. This CDR3 has 18 residues. In DNA form, the CDR3 reads TGTGCCAGCAGCGTACAGTCGGGGACGGTTGGTGTCAAAAACATTCAGTACTTC. This codes for CASSVQSGTVGVKNIQYF.

This chain uses TRBV2 with TRBJ2-1; TRBD2 matches at 10 bases. The CDR3 totals 17 residues. After removal of 5 bases from V and 3 bases from J, the junction contained 10 bases not matched to a gene. CDR1 SNHLY and CDR2 FYNNEI come from the germline V gene. CDR3 amino acids: CASSPRSSGRFYNEQFF. DNA for the CDR3: TGTGCCAGCAGTCCCCGCTCTAGCGGGAGATTCTACAATGAGCAGTTCTTC.

The chain couples TRBV6-5 to TRBJ1-5; no definite D call. Germline loops: CDR1 MNHEY, CDR2 SVGAGI. This CDR3 has 16 amino acids. V was shortened by 0 bases and J by 2 bases, with 11 bases between the two germline ends. The CDR3 loop is CASSYSNGGRNQPQHF. In DNA, the CDR3 is TGTGCCAGCAGTTACTCGAATGGAGGGCGCAATCAGCCCCAGCATTTT.

The J gene is TRBJ2-7, the V gene TRBV6-1; tentatively, D is TRBD1 (6 bases). The V and J ends lost 4 bases and 0 bases respectively, with 10 bases between them. The CDR3 loop spans 14 amino acids. The germline CDR1 and CDR2 sequences are MNHNS and SASEGT. The CDR3 spells CASSGGQTSYEQYF. DNA for the CDR3: TGTGCCAGCAGTGGAGGACAGACCTCCTACGAGCAGTACTTC.

The chain couples TRBV27 to TRBJ2-7; 8 nucleotides line up with TRBD1. V was pared by 6 bases and J by 6 bases, with 7 bases of the junction left unmatched. Germline loops: CDR1 MNHEY, CDR2 SMNVEV (reference sequence). This CDR3 has 13 residues. Written as DNA, the CDR3 is TGTGCCAGCAGAAAACTAACAGGGGGCGAGCAGTACTTC. This gives the protein CASRKLTGGEQYF.

The chain links TRBV5-1 to TRBJ2-1, with TRBD2 identical over 16 bases. CDR1 SGHRS and CDR2 YFSETQ come from the germline V gene. The CDR3 runs 20 residues. V shed 3 bases and J 7 bases; nucleotides not matched to a gene: 16. The CDR3 is CASSSLGTSGREAFGNEQFF. The CDR3 bases are TGCGCCAGCAGCTCGCTCGGGACTAGCGGGAGGGAGGCTTTCGGGAATGAGCAGTTCTTC.

The gene calls are TRBV5-4 and TRBJ2-1; 7 nucleotides match TRBD2. V trimming: 3 bases; J trimming: 1 base; junction bases outside the gene matches: 4. The CDR3 loop spans 15 amino acids. Germline loops: CDR1 SGHNT, CDR2 YYREEE (reference sequence). CDR3 sequence: CASSYKRGSYNEQFF. CDR3 in DNA: TGTGCCAGCAGCTACAAGCGGGGTTCCTACAATGAGCAGTTCTTC.

The V and J genes are TRBV18 and TRBJ1-2; D is unresolved. This CDR3 contains 13 residues. V was pared by 2 bases and J by 3 bases, with 7 bases between. Germline CDR1 KGHSH, CDR2 LQKENI. The CDR3 nucleotides read TGTGCCAGCTCACCAGGGCTGGACTATGGCTACACCTTC. It specifies CASSPGLDYGYTF.

With regard to this clone: This CDR3 is also generated by other DNA sequences in the sample. The chain has TRBV5-1 and TRBJ2-3, with D possibly matching TRBD2 (6 bases). Germline values: CDR1 SGHRS, CDR2 YFSETQ. This CDR3 has 13 amino acids. Between the trimmed V and J ends, which lost 4 bases and 5 bases, there was a span of 11 bases. CDR3 region: CASSLGAGDTQYF. The CDR3 region has the DNA TGCGCCAGCAGCCTAGGAGCGGGAGATACGCAGTATTTT.